These 4 T cell receptor beta chains were sequenced from one sample in a study of shared clonotypes between healthy human individuals. Sequenced by immunoSEQ multiplex PCR; TCRdb stores in-frame clones only, minus some. The sample comprises roughly 2.2 million clones, about 92% of which are singletons, and about 0.39% rests with the top ten. The specimen sequenced was naive CD4+ T cells from PBMCs. Subset described: CD45RA+ positively selected. Receptors originate from a man aged 18-30 years in good health. Some clones in this sample may be carry-over from other donors' samples.

This chain connects TRBV5-4 to TRBJ2-5; maybe TRBD2 (6 bases). The CDR3 runs 16 residues. V lost 2 bases to trimming and J lost 5 bases, with 19 bases between them. Germline V lookup: CDR1 SGHNT, CDR2 YYREEE (reference sequence). Here the CDR3 DNA reads TGTGCCAGCAGCTTAAGTGCGGAGGGACGCCGGGAGACCCAGTACTTC. The encoded protein is CASSLSAEGRRETQYF.

This clone was detected once. Other DNA variants within this sample encode the same CDR3. The CDR3 coding sequence is TGTGCCACCAGCAGAGTAAACACCGGGGAGCTGTTTTTT. Its translation: CATSRVNTGELFF. The chain combines TRBV15 with TRBJ2-2; no reliable D call. CDR3 length equals 13 residues. V lost 1 base and J lost 2, with 2 bases in between. Germline values: CDR1 LNHNV, CDR2 YYDKDF (reference sequence).

This clone appeared once. This chain links TRBV6-1 with TRBJ2-7; 9 positions agree with TRBD1. The V gene's germline CDR1 is MNHNS and CDR2 SASEGT. The CDR3 is 15 amino acids. V trimming: 5 bases; J trimming: 1 base; junction bases outside the gene matches: 6. Here the CDR3 reads CASSFGGTGSYEQYF. The CDR3 region has the DNA TGTGCCAGCAGTTTTGGTGGGACAGGGTCCTACGAGCAGTACTTC.

Notes on this clone: This specimen includes other DNA sequences encoding the same CDR3. The chain has TRBV6-5 and TRBJ1-1; 7 bases agree with TRBD1. The V segment lost 5 bases and the J segment 4 bases; nucleotides outside the gene matches: 1. CDR1 is MNHEY and CDR2 is SVGAGI in the germline V gene. The CDR3 covers 12 residues. The CDR3 is CASSRQGTEAFF. CDR3 nucleotide sequence: TGTGCCAGCAGTAGACAGGGCACTGAAGCTTTCTTT.